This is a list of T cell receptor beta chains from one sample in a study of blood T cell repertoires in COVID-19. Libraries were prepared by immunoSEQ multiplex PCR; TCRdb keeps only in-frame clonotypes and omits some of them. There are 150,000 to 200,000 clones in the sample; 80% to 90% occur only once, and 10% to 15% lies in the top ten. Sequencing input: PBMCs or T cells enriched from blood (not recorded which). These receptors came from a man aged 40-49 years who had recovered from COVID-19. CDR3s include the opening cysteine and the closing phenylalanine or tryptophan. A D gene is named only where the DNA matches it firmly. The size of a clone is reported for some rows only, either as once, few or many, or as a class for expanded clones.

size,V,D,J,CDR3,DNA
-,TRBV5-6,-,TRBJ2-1,CASSAQGRLSYNEQFF,TGTGCCAGCAGCGCCCAGGGGCGATTATCCTACAATGAGCAGTTCTTC
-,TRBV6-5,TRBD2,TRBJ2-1,CASSYGGTSSGEQFF,TGTGCCAGCAGTTACGGGGGGACTAGCTCGGGTGAGCAGTTCTTC
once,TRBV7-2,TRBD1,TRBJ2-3,CASRLGQGVDTQYF,TGTGCCAGCAGATTGGGACAGGGTGTAGATACGCAGTATTTT
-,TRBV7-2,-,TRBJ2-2,CASSLFGTGNTGELFF,TGTGCCAGCAGCTTATTCGGAACAGGGAACACCGGGGAGCTGTTTTTT
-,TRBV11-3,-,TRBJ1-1,CASSRGGYGMNTEAFF,TGTGCCAGCAGCCGGGGGGGGTACGGCATGAACACTGAAGCTTTCTTT
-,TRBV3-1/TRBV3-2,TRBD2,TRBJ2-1,CASSHLAGSNEQFF,TGTGCCAGCAGCCACTTAGCGGGGAGCAATGAGCAGTTCTTC
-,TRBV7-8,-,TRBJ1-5,CASSRLGQNNQPQHF,TGTGCCAGCAGCCGACTAGGACAGAACAATCAGCCCCAGCATTTT
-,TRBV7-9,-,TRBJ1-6,CASSVLAGNSPLHF,TGTGCCAGCAGCGTATTGGCGGGTAATTCACCCCTCCACTTT
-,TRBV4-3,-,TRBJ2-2,CASSQDYSITAGELFF,TGCGCCAGCAGCCAAGATTATTCTATCACCGCCGGGGAGCTGTTTTTT
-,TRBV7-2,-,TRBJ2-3,CASSFRGRGDTQYF,TGTGCCAGCAGCTTTAGGGGCCGGGGGGATACGCAGTATTTT
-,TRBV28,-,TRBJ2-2,CASSSSGGTGELFF,TGTGCCAGCAGTTCGTCCGGGGGCACCGGGGAGCTGTTTTTT